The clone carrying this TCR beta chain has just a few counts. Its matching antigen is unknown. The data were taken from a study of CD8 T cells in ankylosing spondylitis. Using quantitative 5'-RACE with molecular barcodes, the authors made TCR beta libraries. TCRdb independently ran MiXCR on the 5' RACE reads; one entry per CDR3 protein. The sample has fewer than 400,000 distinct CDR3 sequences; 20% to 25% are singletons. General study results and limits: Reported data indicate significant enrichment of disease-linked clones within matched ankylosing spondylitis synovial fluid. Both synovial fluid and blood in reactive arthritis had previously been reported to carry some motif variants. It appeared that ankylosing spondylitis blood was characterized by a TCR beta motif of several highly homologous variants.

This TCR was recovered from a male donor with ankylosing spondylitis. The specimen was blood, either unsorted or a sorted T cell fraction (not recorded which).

This chain's CDR3 is CASSLDATSGREEQFF. CDR3 DNA sequence: TGTGCCAGCAGCTTAGATGCGACTAGCGGGAGAGAGGAGCAGTTCTTC. This chain connects TRBV7-2 to TRBJ2-1; 12 nucleotides align to TRBD2. V dropped 1 base and J dropped 10; count of bases not matched to a gene: 8. The CDR3 totals 16 residues. Germline CDR1 is SGHTA and CDR2 is FQGNSA.